Given below is one T cell receptor beta chain in context. The antigen is not known. The data belong to a study of PD-1 blockade in classical Hodgkin lymphoma. The CDR3 is 15 residues long. Germline CDR1 reads LGHNT; CDR2 reads FRNRAP. V dropped 5 bases and J dropped 5; count of bases not matched to a gene: 9. General study results and limits: Causes of the repertoire differences remain undefined, possibly disease activity or prior therapy.

Method: immunoSEQ multiplex PCR; TCRdb's copy keeps in-frame clones and lacks some. The sample lists about 36,000 clones; about 70% were seen once. All trial patients relapsed after autologous stem cell transplantation. The clonotype was recovered from a human donor with classical Hodgkin lymphoma. The chain links TRBV12-5 to TRBJ1-1, with TRBD1 matching over 9 bases. The source material was peripheral blood mononuclear cells (PBMCs), sampled before the second cycle of nivolumab. For the CDR3, the DNA is TGTGCTAGTGGTCCCGGGACAGGGTTAAGAACTGAAGCTTTCTTT. This codes for CASGPGTGLRTEAFF.